This T cell receptor beta chain is drawn from a study of tumor and adjacent non-tumor tissue in lung cancer (dated by TCRdb to between 2018 and 2020). For the study in its entirety: Of the cohort, about a dozen patients had adenocarcinoma, 2 had squamous cell carcinoma and 1 had small cell lung cancer. TCRbeta CDR3 sequencing was performed on a few dozen paired specimens, with one tumor sample and one normal lung sample collected per patient. Sequencing generated a total of some 130 million productive TCRbeta reads, averaging around 4.2 million reads per sample. Using bulk TCRbeta repertoires from around 15 lung cancer patients, the study set lung tumor tissue side by side with matched distant non-tumor lung tissue. The 15 or so patients were aged about 31 to 85 years, included 10 men and 5 women, and had TNM stage I to III disease. Summary of the overall study and its limitations: Younger patients had significantly higher TCR diversity, and higher tumor TCR diversity was associated with shorter overall and disease-free survival. Only roughly 16 patients were in the cohort, and the authors stated that larger samples and more detailed clinical data are needed. Neither the sequencing platform nor unique molecular identifiers are named or mentioned anywhere in the methods. Because peripheral blood was not sequenced, blood TCRbeta repertoires in the lung cancer patients of the study were not examined. Tumor tissue showed significantly higher TCR diversity (inverse Simpson) than normal lung tissue, at 431.37 vs 166.20 (P = 0.0075, Mann-Whitney U test). The top 100 clones accounted for a significantly larger cumulative portion of the repertoire in normal lung than in tumor tissue.

Receptor libraries were prepared by multiplex PCR. Sequencing was performed on an Illumina HiSeq 2500. TCRbeta libraries were built by three rounds of nested PCR using primers (Table S4), following protocols modified from ARM-PCR. PCR products of 200-500 bp were gel-excised and purified with the QIAquick gel extraction kit before sequencing. The authors' analysis ran thus. Reads were cleaned using Trimmomatic, were merged into complete CDR3 sequences using FLASH, and were assigned to V(D)J germline segments using MiTCR. Clonal diversity was calculated as the inverse Simpson's index using VDJtools. In-frame sequences without a premature stop codon were defined as productive reads. TCRdb passed the public sequencing reads through fastp at Q25 and MiXCR, retaining productive beta sequences. Rows with a matching CDR3 protein are joined into one entry that keeps the most common DNA and genes. V and J calls and clone size were set by TCRdb, not the authors. For this sample the table gives roughly 140,000 distinct CDR3 sequences, of which roughly 70% were detected only once. 15% to 20% of the sample belongs to the ten largest clones.

Points on this clonotype: Its antigen remains unidentified. The junction and the germline gene differ at one end; a read error may be behind it.

The CDR3 holds 15 amino acids from the cysteine to the phenylalanine. The only DNA kept is the CDR3, 45 bases in frame from the first base. RNA was isolated from bulk unsorted tissue, and RNA quality was assessed with a NanoDrop ND-1000 and an Agilent 2100. The donors were newly diagnosed lung cancer patients admitted for thoracic surgery in China from August to November 2014 who had not received prior chemotherapy. Anyone who had undergone radiotherapy or chemotherapy before, or who had another cancer at the same time, was left out of the study. Surgical tissue pieces of 1-2 cm3 were preserved in RNAlater solution and were kept at -80 degrees C until use.

This receptor chain uses TRBV12-3 or TRBV12-4 and TRBJ1-2, with 7 bases matching TRBD1. The receptor comes from a man in his 60s with small cell lung cancer. Sequenced input: lung tumor tissue. DNA sequence: TGTCCCAGCAGTCCCCGGAACAGGGGCAACTATGGCTACACCTTC. The encoded protein is CPSSPRNRGNYGYTF.